These 2 T cell receptor beta chains came from one sample sequenced in a study of blood T cell repertoires in COVID-19. Assay used: immunoSEQ multiplex PCR; TCRdb lists only in-frame clones, some missing. The table includes around 300,000 clones, around 90% detected once. What was sequenced was PBMCs or T cells enriched from blood (not recorded which). The source of these receptors is a woman between 35 and 50 years old who had recovered from COVID-19.

The chain is built from TRBV5-5 and TRBJ2-1; 12 positions agree with TRBD2. CDR1 is SGHKS and CDR2 is YYEKEE in the germline V gene (reference sequence). J was trimmed by 5 bases and V by 4 bases; bases with no gene match: 10. The length of the CDR3 is 17 residues. As DNA, the CDR3 is TGTGCCAGCAGCCGCTGGACTAGCGGGATACCGAACAATGAGCAGTTCTTC. Translation gives CASSRWTSGIPNNEQFF.

The gene calls are TRBV18 and TRBJ2-3; D unresolved. The V end was cut by 2 bases, the J end by 1 base, with 7 bases between. The CDR3 has 14 amino acids. Germline V gene data show CDR1 as KGHSH and CDR2 as LQKENI. CDR3 nucleotide sequence: TGTGCCAGCTCACCATCCCGTGGCACAGATACGCAGTATTTT. Protein: CASSPSRGTDTQYF. Full variable domain (rest looked up from reference TRBV18 and TRBJ2-3): NAGVMQNPRHLVRRRGQEARLRCSPMKGHSHVYWYRQLPEEGLKFMVYLQKENIIDESGMPKERFSAEFPKEGPSILRIQQVVRGDSAAYFCASSPSRGTDTQYFGPGTRLTVL.